This T cell receptor (beta chain) was captured in a study of blood T cell repertoires in COVID-19. This study enrolled people aged roughly 18 to 90 from about 24 US geographic areas. Grouping used clinical history reported by participants in a survey and questionnaire. Among Cohort 3 donors, those recovered had two negative PCRs, clearance, or symptom resolution. The V and J ends lost 0 bases and 3 bases respectively, with 3 bases between them. CDR3 length: 12 amino acids. Looked up from germline, CDR1 is SEHNR and CDR2 is FQNEAQ (reference sequence). Per the authors' pipeline: For nucleated cells, counts were estimated from reference gene primer amplification. TCRdb's table, derived via immunoSEQ multiplex PCR, lists solely in-frame clones and lacks some. V, J and clone size were drawn from that table, and D and trimming were deduced from the DNA. The sample carries 300,000 to 400,000 clones, around nine tenths recorded once.

This chain joins TRBV7-9 and TRBJ2-7; D is unresolved. The sample comprised PBMCs or T cells enriched from blood (not recorded which). This TCR came from a man aged 60 to 69 who had recovered from COVID-19. Here the CDR3 reads CASSLANYEQYF. In nucleotides, the CDR3 is TGTGCCAGCAGCTTAGCCAACTACGAGCAGTACTTC.